This record concerns one T cell receptor (beta chain) sequence. The data originate from a study of blood T cells in healthy people across ages. Germline CDR1 reads MNHEY; CDR2 reads SMNVEV (reference sequence). CDR3 length equals 15 residues. V lost 6 bases and J lost 8; bases outside the gene matches: 11. Alongside a J-beta primer mix, a sample-barcoded 5' primer served in a second PCR lasting about 6 to 12 cycles. TCRdb re-derived calls from the 5' RACE reads in MiXCR, one entry per CDR3 protein. Here the sample spans roughly 800,000 distinct CDR3 sequences, 58% being singletons. This chain joins TRBV27 and TRBJ2-1; TRBD2 matches 9 bases. The TCR comes from a man aged 30 to 45 in good health. Sequencing was carried out using blood. Here the CDR3 DNA reads TGTGCCAGCAGCCTCAGCGGGAGGTCCCTCTATGAGCAGTTCTTC. It translates to CASSLSGRSLYEQFF.